This record looks at one TCR beta chain sequence and its context. The V segment lost 8 bases and the J segment 4 bases; nucleotides outside the gene matches: 11. This CDR3 region has 15 residues. The germline gives CDR1 MNHEY, CDR2 SMNVEV (reference sequence). Measured with immunoSEQ multiplex PCR; TCRdb has only the in-frame clones, and not every one. The table lists just over 50,000 clones, around two thirds of them singletons. Brentuximab vedotin exposure varied among the patients, all of whom had relapsed after autologous stem cell transplantation. These data belong to a study of PD-1 blockade in classical Hodgkin lymphoma.

The V gene is TRBV27, the J gene TRBJ1-5; 7 bases are a match to TRBD1. Here the sequenced sample was peripheral blood mononuclear cells (PBMCs), taken before the second cycle of nivolumab. The clonotype comes from a human donor with classical Hodgkin lymphoma. The CDR3 nucleotides are TGTGCCAGCGCTGCCCAGGGACAGCTTAATCAGCCCCAGCATTTT. It specifies CASAAQGQLNQPQHF.